Listed here are 12 T cell receptor beta chains from one sample, sequenced in a study of T cells in women clearing cervical HPV infection. Method: immunoSEQ multiplex PCR; TCRdb's copy keeps in-frame clones and lacks some. In total, the table holds more than 20,000 clones. The sequenced sample was blood buffy coat. The receptors come from a woman aged 18 to 75 with a cervical HPV16 infection that either progressed to CIN3+ or cleared (not recorded which).

As for this clone: The missing CDR3 end, 3 residues past where the read stops, is filled in from the germline J gene. The genes are TRBV19 and TRBJ2-1; 11 bases align to TRBD2. The CDR3 length is 18 residues. V gave up 6 bases and J gave up 0 bases; unmatched junction bases: 10. In germline, CDR1 is LNHDA, CDR2 SQIVND (reference sequence). The sequenced part of the CDR3 DNA is TGTGCCAGTAGCCTAGGACTAGCGGGTGGGGACTCCTACAATGAG. It is translated as CASSLGLAGGDSYNE. The CDR3 in its entirety is CASSLGLAGGDSYNEQFF.

With regard to this clone: The read stops 3 residues short of the end of the CDR3; the missing end is completed from the germline J gene. The chain combines TRBV2 with TRBJ2-5, with TRBD1 matching 9 bases. Looked up from germline, CDR1 is SNHLY and CDR2 is FYNNEI. V gave up 7 bases and J gave up 3 bases; unmatched junction bases: 9. The CDR3 totals 15 residues. The sequenced CDR3 bases are TGTGCCAGCAAAATGAAAAGGACAGGGGAAGAGACC. This codes for CASKMKRTGEET. The complete CDR3 reads CASKMKRTGEETQYF. Using reference TRBV2 and TRBJ2-5 for the parts outside the CDR3, the full variable domain is EPEVTQTPSHQVTQMGQEVILRCVPISNHLYFYWYRQILGQKVEFLVSFYNNEISEKSEIFDDQFSVERPDGSNFTLKIRSTKLEDSAMYFCASKMKRTGEETQYFGPGTRLLVL.

In regard to this clone: The read halts 3 residues ahead of the CDR3 end, with the missing end drawn from the germline J gene. The gene calls are TRBV7-8 and TRBJ1-4, with 8 positions matching TRBD1. V lost 2 bases, J lost 8 bases, and 7 bases stayed unmatched. Germline V gives CDR1 SGHVS, CDR2 FQNEAQ. The CDR3 is 15 residues long. The chain's CDR3 is CASSLPTGTGEKLFF. The part of the CDR3 DNA that was read is TGTGCCAGCAGCTTACCGACCGGGACAGGAGAAAAA.

To note about this clone: The sequence runs out 3 residues before the end of the CDR3; the remainder is reconstructed from the germline J gene. The rearrangement joins TRBV7-2 to TRBJ1-5, with 7 bases lining up with TRBD1. CDR3 length equals 15 residues. Germline trimming cut 5 bases from V and 3 bases from J; bases unmatched to any gene: 7. Per the germline V gene, CDR1 is SGHTA and CDR2 is FQGNSA. This CDR3 reads CASSRGTANNQPQHF. Incomplete CDR3 DNA: TGTGCCAGCAGCCGCGGGACAGCCAACAATCAGCCC.

According to its frequency, this clone is medium-sized. Read coverage stops 3 residues before the CDR3 terminus; the germline J gene supplies the remainder. This chain connects TRBV4-1 to TRBJ2-6; the D is unclear. The CDR3 runs to 16 residues. Per the germline V gene, CDR1 is MGHRA and CDR2 is YSYEKL. V lost 4 bases to trimming and J lost 0 bases, with 10 bases between them. The chain's CDR3 is CASSRISGSGANVLTF. The CDR3 DNA, read in part, is TGCGCCAGCAGCCGAATCTCCGGCTCTGGGGCCAACGTC.

With respect to this clone: The read ends 3 residues shy of where the CDR3 ends; the end is completed using the germline J gene. The chain has TRBV10-3 and TRBJ2-5, with 9 bases lining up with TRBD1. CDR3 length: 13 residues. Unmatched junction bases numbered 4, after V lost 6 bases and J lost 5 bases. The germline V gene has CDR1 ENHRY and CDR2 SYGVKD. CDR3 DNA (partial): TGTGCCATCAGGACAGGGGGTGACGAGACC. Amino acids: CAIRTGGDET. The full-length CDR3 reads as CAIRTGGDETQYF.

As regards this clone: The CDR3 end lies 3 residues beyond the end of the read and is filled in from the germline J gene. The chain links TRBV20-1 to TRBJ2-3; TRBD2 matches 14 bases. Germline CDR1 is DFQATT and CDR2 is SNEGSKA (reference sequence). J gave up 3 bases and V 0 bases, and 2 bases lay outside the gene matches. This CDR3 is built from 16 residues. The CDR3 sequence: CSARDRTSGRTDTQYF. The DNA read from the CDR3 is TGCAGTGCTAGAGATCGGACTAGCGGGAGGACAGATACG.

About this clone: Sequencing ends 3 residues short of the CDR3 end; the germline J gene provides the rest. J is TRBJ1-5 and V is TRBV11-2; D is unclear. Germline V gene data show CDR1 as SGHAT and CDR2 as FQNNGV. Trimming cost V 5 bases and J 5 bases, with 10 bases left between them. CDR3 size: 13 residues. CDR3 in amino acids: CASSLEQYQPQHF. The part of the CDR3 DNA that was read is TGTGCCAGCAGCCTGGAACAGTATCAGCCC.

Points on this clone: Relative to the germline gene, one junction end is altered; a read error may explain this. The DNA ends 3 residues before the CDR3 does, and the rest of the CDR3 is filled in from the germline J gene. The V call is TRBV18, the J call TRBJ2-5; D is possibly TRBD2 (6 bases). CDR1 is KGHSH and CDR2 is LQKENI in the germline V gene. The CDR3 sequence is 16 residues long. The CDR3 loop is CASPPSLLAAQETQYF. The sequenced CDR3 bases are TGTGCCAGCCCACCGTCACTCTTAGCGGCCCAAGAGACC.

CDR3 DNA (partial): TGTGCCAGCAGGAGCGACAGGGCTAATGAAAAA. Its translation: CASRSDRANEK. The entire CDR3 sequence reads CASRSDRANEKLFF. J is TRBJ1-4 and V is TRBV2; 7 nucleotides agree with TRBD1. From the germline J gene comes the end of the CDR3, since the read stops 3 residues before it. The junction had 4 bases not matched to a gene; V was cut back by 6 bases and J by 3 bases. There are 14 residues in the CDR3. Germline V gene data show CDR1 as SNHLY and CDR2 as FYNNEI.

Note on this clone: The read is 3 residues too short to cover the CDR3 end, so that end is filled in from the germline J gene. The rearrangement joins TRBV7-3 to TRBJ2-1, with 11 bases identical to TRBD2. CDR3 length equals 15 residues. J was trimmed by 5 bases and V by 5 bases; bases with no gene match: 5. The germline V gene encodes CDR1 SGHTA and CDR2 FQGTGA. The sequenced part of the CDR3 DNA is TGTGCCAGCAGCGCCGGGACTAGCGGAAACAATGAG. The encoded protein is CASSAGTSGNNE. The complete CDR3 sequence is CASSAGTSGNNEQFF.

Comments on this clone: The read terminates 3 residues ahead of where the CDR3 ends, so the germline J gene completes it. This chain links TRBV19 with TRBJ1-4; 10 bases line up with TRBD1. Germline CDR1 and CDR2: LNHDA and SQIVND (reference sequence). The length of the CDR3 is 16 residues. V shed 5 bases and J 2 bases; nucleotides not matched to a gene: 5. This CDR3 reads CASSLTGGATNEKLFF. The sequenced part of the CDR3 DNA is TGTGCCAGTAGTTTGACAGGGGGCGCGACTAATGAAAAA.